What follows is one T cell receptor beta chain and its context. As yet, its antigen is unknown. This sample is part of a study of graft-versus-host responses after intestinal transplantation. Overall study context: Anti-thymocyte globulin was used for induction in all recipients, who then took tacrolimus and steroids for approximately three years.

Sequencing used immunoSEQ multiplex PCR; TCRdb keeps in-frame clones, though not all of them. The sample carries 130,000 to 150,000 clones, 80% to 95% recorded once. Study observations and caveats: Detection of GvH clones occurred in recipient marrow, and some had their first appearance in ileum or blood. Declines in HvG clones occurring early post-transplant were associated with peak circulating GvH clone levels.

Germline loops: CDR1 SGHDN, CDR2 FVKESK. The V end was cut by 4 bases, the J end by 5 bases, with 20 bases between. The CDR3 totals 16 residues. Sequencing was performed on unstimulated CD4+ T cells sorted from spleen or lymph node cells, taken before intestinal transplant. The TCR comes from a human donor who received an intestinal transplant. The rearrangement joins TRBV14 to TRBJ1-1; tentatively, D is TRBD1 (6 bases). The DNA of the CDR3 is TGTGCCAGCAGCCCCCGTAGGGGGGGGCGAGAGACTGAAGCTTTCTTT. This translates into CASSPRRGGRETEAFF.